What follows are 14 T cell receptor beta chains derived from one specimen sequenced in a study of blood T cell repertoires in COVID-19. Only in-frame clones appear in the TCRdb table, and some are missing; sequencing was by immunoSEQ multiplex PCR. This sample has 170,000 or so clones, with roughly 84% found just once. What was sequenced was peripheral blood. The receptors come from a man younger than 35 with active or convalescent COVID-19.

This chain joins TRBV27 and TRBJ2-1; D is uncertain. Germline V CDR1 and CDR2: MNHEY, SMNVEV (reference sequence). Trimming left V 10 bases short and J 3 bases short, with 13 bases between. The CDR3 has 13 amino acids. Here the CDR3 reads CATLDGFYNEQFF. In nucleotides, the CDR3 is TGTGCCACCCTCGACGGGTTCTACAATGAGCAGTTCTTC.

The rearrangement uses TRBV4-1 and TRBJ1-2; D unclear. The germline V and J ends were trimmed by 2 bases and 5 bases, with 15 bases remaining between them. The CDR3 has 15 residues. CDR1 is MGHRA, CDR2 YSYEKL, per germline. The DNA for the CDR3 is TGCGCCAGCAGCCAAATGGGAGACGACTGGTATGGCTACACCTTC. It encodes CASSQMGDDWYGYTF.

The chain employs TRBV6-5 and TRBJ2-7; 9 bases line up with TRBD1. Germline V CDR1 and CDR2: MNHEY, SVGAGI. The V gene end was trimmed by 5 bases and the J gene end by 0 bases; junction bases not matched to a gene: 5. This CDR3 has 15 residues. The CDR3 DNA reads TGTGCCAGCAGTCGGACAGGGGAGAGCTCCTACGAGCAGTACTTC. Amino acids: CASSRTGESSYEQYF.

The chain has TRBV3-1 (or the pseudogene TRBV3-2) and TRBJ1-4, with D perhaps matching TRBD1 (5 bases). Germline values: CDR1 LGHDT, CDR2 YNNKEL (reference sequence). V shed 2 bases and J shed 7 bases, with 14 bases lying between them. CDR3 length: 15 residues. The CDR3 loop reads CASSQSRGSGEKLFF. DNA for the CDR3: TGTGCCAGCAGCCAATCAAGGGGCAGTGGTGAAAAACTGTTTTTT.

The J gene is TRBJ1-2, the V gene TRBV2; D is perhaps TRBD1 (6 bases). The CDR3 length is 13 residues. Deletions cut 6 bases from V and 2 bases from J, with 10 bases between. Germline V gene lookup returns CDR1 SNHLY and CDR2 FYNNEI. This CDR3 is CASSLGQNYGYTF. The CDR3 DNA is TGTGCCAGCAGCCTTGGACAGAACTATGGCTACACCTTC.

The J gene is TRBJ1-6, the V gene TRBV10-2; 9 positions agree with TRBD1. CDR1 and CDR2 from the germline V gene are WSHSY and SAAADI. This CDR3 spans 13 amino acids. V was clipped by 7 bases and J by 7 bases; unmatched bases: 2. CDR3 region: CASNGQGNSPLHF. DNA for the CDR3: TGCGCCAGCAATGGACAGGGGAATTCACCCCTCCACTTT.

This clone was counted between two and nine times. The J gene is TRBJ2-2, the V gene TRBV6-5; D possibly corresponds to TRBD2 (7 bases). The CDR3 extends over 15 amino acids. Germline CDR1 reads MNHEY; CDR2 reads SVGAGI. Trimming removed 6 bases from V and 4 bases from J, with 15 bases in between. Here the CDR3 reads CASRHPGGPTGELFF. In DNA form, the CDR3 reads TGTGCCAGCAGGCATCCGGGGGGCCCCACCGGGGAGCTGTTTTTT.

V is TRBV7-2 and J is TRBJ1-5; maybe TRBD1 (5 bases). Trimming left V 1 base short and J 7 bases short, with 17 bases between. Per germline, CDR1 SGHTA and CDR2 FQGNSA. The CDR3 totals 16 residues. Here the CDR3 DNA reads TGTGCCAGCAGCTTAGGGTGGGGCAGGGCTGAACAGCCCCAGCATTTT. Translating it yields CASSLGWGRAEQPQHF.

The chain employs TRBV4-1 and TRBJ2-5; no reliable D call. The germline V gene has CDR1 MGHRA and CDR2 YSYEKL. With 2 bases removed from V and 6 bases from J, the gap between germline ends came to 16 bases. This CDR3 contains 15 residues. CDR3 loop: CASSQIDIPHQTQYF. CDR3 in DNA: TGCGCCAGCAGCCAAATAGACATCCCCCACCAGACCCAGTACTTC.

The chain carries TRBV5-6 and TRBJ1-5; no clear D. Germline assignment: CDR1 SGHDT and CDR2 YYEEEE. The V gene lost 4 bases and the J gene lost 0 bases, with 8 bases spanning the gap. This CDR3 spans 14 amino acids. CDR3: CASSLGFSNQPQHF. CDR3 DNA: TGTGCCAGCAGCCTCGGGTTTAGCAATCAGCCCCAGCATTTT.

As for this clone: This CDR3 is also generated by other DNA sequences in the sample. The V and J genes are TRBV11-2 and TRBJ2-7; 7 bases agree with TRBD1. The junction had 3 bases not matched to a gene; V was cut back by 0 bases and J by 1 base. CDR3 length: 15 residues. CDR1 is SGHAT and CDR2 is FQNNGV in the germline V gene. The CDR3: CASSLEGRGSYEQYF. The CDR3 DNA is TGTGCCAGCAGCTTAGAGGGCAGGGGGTCCTACGAGCAGTACTTC.

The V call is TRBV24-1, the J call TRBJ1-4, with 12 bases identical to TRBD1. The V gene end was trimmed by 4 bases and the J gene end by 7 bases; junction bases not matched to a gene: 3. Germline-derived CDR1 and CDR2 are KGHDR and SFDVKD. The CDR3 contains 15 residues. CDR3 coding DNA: TGTGCCACCAGTGAGGGGACAGGGGGCATTGAAAAACTGTTTTTT. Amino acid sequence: CATSEGTGGIEKLFF.

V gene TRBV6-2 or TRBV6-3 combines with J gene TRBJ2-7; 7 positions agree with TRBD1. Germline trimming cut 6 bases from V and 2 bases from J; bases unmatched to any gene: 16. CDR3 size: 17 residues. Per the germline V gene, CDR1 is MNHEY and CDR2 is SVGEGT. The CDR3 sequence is CASSRRTGPTQTYEQYF. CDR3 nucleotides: TGTGCCAGCAGCCGTAGGACAGGTCCAACTCAAACCTACGAGCAGTACTTC.

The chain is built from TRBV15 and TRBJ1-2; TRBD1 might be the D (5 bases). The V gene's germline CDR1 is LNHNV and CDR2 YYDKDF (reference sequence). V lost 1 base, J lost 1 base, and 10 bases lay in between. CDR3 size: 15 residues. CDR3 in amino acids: CATSRVDSNNYGYTF. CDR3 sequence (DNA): TGTGCCACCAGCAGAGTTGACAGTAATAACTATGGCTACACCTTC.